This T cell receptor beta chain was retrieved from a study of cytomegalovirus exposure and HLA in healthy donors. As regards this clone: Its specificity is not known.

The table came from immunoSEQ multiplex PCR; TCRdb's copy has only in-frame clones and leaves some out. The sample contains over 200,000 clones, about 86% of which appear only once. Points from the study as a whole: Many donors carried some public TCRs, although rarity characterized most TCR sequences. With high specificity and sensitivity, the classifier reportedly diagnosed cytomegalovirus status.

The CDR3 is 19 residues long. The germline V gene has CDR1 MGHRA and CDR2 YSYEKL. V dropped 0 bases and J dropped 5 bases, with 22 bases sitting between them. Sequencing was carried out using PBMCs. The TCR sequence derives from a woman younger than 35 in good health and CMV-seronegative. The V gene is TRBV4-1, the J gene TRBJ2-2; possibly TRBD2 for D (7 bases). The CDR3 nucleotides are TGCGCCAGCAGCCAAGAAAGAGGGGAGGGGGGGGTTTCTACCGGGGAGCTGTTTTTT. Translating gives CASSQERGEGGVSTGELFF.